The source of this T cell receptor beta chain is a study of cytomegalovirus exposure and HLA in healthy donors. This CDR3 has 19 amino acids. The trim removed 4 bases at V and 8 bases at J, leaving 23 bases unmatched. Germline values: CDR1 GTSNPN, CDR2 SVGIG (reference sequence). Vbeta (60) and Jbeta (13) primers were used in the PCR. Some clones are missing from TCRdb's copy, which holds only in-frame ones; the method was immunoSEQ multiplex PCR. In the table there are 85,000 to 120,000 clones, less than 90% of which are singletons. The chain carries TRBV30 and TRBJ1-4, with TRBD1 matching over 9 bases. The TCR sequence derives from a middle-aged man in good health and CMV-seronegative. Sequencing was done on a sample of PBMCs. The CDR3 region is CAWNTQRPGQGFPYEKLFF. The DNA of the CDR3 is TGTGCCTGGAATACCCAACGACCGGGACAGGGTTTCCCCTACGAAAAACTGTTTTTT.